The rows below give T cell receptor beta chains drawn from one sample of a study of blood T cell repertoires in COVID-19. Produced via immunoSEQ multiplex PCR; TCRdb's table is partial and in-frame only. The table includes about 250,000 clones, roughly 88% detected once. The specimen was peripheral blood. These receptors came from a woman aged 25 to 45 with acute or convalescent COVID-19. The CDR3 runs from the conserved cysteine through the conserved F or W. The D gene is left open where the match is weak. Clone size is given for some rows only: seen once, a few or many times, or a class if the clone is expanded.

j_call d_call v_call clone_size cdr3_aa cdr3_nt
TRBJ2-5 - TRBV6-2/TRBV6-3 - CASSTNRGGRRETQYF TGTGCCAGCAGTACCAACAGGGGGGGGAGGCGAGAGACCCAGTACTTC
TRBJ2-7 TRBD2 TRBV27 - CASSLARAGASYEQYF TGTGCCAGCAGTCTCGCGAGAGCGGGAGCGTCCTACGAGCAGTACTTC
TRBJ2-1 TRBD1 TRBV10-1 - CASSESLQGAALYNEQFF TGCGCCAGCAGTGAGTCCCTACAGGGGGCGGCTCTGTACAATGAGCAGTTCTTC
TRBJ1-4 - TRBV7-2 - CASSFYGQEKLFF TGTGCCAGCAGCTTTTATGGACAGGAAAAACTGTTTTTT
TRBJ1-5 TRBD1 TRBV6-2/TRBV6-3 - CASSYRAGGRVIPNQPQHF TGTGCCAGCAGTTACAGGGCAGGGGGTCGCGTTATTCCCAATCAGCCCCAGCATTTT
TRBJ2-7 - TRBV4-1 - CASSQDRGSPYEQYF TGCGCCAGCAGCCAAGACCGGGGGTCACCCTACGAGCAGTACTTC
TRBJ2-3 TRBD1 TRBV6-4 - CASSEGTGGPDTQYF TGTGCCAGCAGTGAAGGGACAGGGGGACCCGATACGCAGTATTTT
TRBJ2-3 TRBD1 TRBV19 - CASTERTGSTDTQYF TGTGCCAGTACTGAACGGACAGGGAGCACAGATACGCAGTATTTT
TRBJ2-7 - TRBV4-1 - CASSQDMGRPYEQYF TGCGCCAGCAGCCAAGATATGGGCAGACCCTACGAGCAGTACTTC
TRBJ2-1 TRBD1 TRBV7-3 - CASGQGPEQFF TGTGCCAGTGGACAGGGGCCTGAGCAGTTCTTC
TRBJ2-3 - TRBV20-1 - CSAGFTDTQYF TGCAGTGCGGGCTTCACAGATACGCAGTATTTT
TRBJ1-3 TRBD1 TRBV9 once CASSLVPKGQGAVSSSGNTIYF TGTGCCAGCAGCTTAGTACCCAAAGGACAGGGGGCGGTTTCGAGCTCTGGAAACACCATATATTTT
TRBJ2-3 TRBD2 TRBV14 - CASSQSPSGSIGTQYF TGTGCCAGCAGCCAATCCCCTAGCGGGAGTATAGGTACGCAGTATTTT
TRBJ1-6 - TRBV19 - CASRRTGNPYNSPLHF TGTGCCAGTAGAAGAACAGGGAACCCCTATAATTCACCCCTCCACTTT
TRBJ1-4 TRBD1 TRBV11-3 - CASSLVITGTGSEKLFF TGTGCCAGCAGCTTAGTCATTACCGGGACAGGGTCTGAAAAACTGTTTTTT
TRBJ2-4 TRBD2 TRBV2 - CASSDLFGGRGAKNIQYF TGTGCCAGCAGTGACCTTTTCGGCGGGAGAGGAGCCAAAAACATTCAGTACTTC
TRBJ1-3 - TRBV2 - CASSDRDGRTIYF TGTGCCAGCAGTGACAGGGATGGACGGACCATATATTTT
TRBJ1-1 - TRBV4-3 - CASSQGDSGPEAFF TGCGCCAGCAGCCAAGGGGATTCAGGGCCAGAAGCTTTCTTT
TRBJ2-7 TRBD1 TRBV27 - CASRGQGVFQQYF TGTGCCAGCCGGGGACAGGGGGTCTTCCAGCAGTACTTC
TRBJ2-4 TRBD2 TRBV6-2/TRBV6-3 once CASSPTRRASGTPLAKNIQYF TGTGCCAGCAGCCCAACGCGTAGGGCTAGCGGGACCCCCCTAGCCAAAAACATTCAGTACTTC
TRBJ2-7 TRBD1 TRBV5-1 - CASSAGTDYGQYF TGCGCCAGCAGCGCCGGGACAGATTACGGGCAGTACTTC
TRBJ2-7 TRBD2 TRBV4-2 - CASSQPGLADSYEQYF TGTGCCAGCAGCCAGCCGGGACTAGCGGACTCCTACGAGCAGTACTTC
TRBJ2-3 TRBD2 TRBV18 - CASSRDRLAGTDTQYF TGTGCCAGCTCGCGAGATAGACTAGCGGGCACAGATACGCAGTATTTT
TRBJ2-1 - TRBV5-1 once CASSWRDEQFF TGCGCCAGCAGCTGGAGGGATGAGCAGTTCTTC
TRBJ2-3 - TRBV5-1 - CASSTPGSDTQYF TGCGCCAGCAGTACGCCGGGGTCAGATACGCAGTATTTT
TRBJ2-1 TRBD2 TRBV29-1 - CSVVGLATYNEQFF TGCAGCGTTGTTGGACTAGCGACCTACAATGAGCAGTTCTTC
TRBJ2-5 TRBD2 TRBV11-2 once CASSRLREGLETQYF TGTGCCAGCAGCCGCTTAAGGGAGGGACTAGAGACCCAGTACTTC
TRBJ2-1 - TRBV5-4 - CASSVTGFSHNEQFF TGTGCCAGCAGCGTAACGGGATTCTCACACAATGAGCAGTTCTTC
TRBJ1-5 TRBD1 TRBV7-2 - CASSSGQPNQPQHF TGTGCCAGCAGCTCGGGACAGCCCAATCAGCCCCAGCATTTT
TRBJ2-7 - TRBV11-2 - CASSLRGGTGDEQYF TGTGCCAGCAGCCTTAGAGGTGGGACGGGGGACGAGCAGTACTTC
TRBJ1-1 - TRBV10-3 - CAISESMARMNTEAFF TGTGCCATCAGTGAGTCGATGGCCAGAATGAACACTGAAGCTTTCTTT
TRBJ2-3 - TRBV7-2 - CASSVDRRSTDTQYF TGTGCCAGCAGCGTAGACAGGCGAAGCACAGATACGCAGTATTTT